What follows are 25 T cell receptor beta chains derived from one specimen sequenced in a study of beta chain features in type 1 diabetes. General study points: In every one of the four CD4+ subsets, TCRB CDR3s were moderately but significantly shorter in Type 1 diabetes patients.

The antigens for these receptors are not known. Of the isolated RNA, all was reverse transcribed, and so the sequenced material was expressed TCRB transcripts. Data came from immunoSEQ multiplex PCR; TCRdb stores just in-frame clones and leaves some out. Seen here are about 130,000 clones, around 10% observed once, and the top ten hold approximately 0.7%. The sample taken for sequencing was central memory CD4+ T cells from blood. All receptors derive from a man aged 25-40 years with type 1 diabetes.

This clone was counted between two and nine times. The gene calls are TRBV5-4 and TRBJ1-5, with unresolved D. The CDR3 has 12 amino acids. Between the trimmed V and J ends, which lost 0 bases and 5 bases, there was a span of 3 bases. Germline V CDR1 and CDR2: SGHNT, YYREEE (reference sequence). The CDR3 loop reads CASSLVDQPQHF. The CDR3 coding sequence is TGTGCCAGCAGCTTGGTCGATCAGCCCCAGCATTTT.

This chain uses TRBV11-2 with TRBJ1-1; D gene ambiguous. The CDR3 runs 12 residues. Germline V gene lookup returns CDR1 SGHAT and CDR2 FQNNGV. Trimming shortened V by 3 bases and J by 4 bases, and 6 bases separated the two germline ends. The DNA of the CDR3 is TGTGCCAGCAGCTTCAGAGGCACTGAAGCTTTCTTT. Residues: CASSFRGTEAFF.

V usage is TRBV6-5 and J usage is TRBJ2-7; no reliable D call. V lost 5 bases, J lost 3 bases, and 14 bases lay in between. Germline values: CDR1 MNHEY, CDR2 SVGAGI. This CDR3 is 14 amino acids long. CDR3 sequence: CASSENWAGYEQYF. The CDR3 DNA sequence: TGTGCCAGCAGTGAAAATTGGGCCGGCTACGAGCAGTACTTC.

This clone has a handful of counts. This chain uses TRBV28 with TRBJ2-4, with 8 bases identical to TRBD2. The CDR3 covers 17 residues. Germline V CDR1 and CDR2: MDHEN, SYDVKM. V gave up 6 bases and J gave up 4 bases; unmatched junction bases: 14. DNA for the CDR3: TGTGCCAGCAGCCAACTTCTAAACAGCGGGAGTAAAAACATTCAGTACTTC. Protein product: CASSQLLNSGSKNIQYF.

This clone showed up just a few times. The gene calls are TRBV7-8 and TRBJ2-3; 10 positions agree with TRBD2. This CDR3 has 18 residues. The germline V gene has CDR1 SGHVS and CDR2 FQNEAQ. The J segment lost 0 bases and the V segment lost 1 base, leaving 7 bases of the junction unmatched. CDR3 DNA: TGTGCCAGCAGCTTAGGCAGCGGGGGGGGCCTAAGCACAGATACGCAGTATTTT. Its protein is CASSLGSGGGLSTDTQYF. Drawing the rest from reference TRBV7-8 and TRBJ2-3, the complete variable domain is GAGVSQSPRYKVAKRGQDVALRCDPISGHVSLFWYQQALGQGPEFLTYFQNEAQLDKSGLPSDRFFAERPEGSVSTLKIQRTQQEDSAVYLCASSLGSGGGLSTDTQYFGPGTRLTVL.

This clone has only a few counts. The CDR3 protein is CASGVGAGLEQYF. CDR3 in DNA: TGTGCCAGCGGAGTAGGGGCAGGGCTCGAGCAGTACTTC. V usage is TRBV2 and J usage is TRBJ2-7; TRBD1 is a possible D gene (5 bases). Looked up from germline, CDR1 is SNHLY and CDR2 is FYNNEI. The CDR3 runs 13 residues. The V end was cut by 8 bases, the J end by 6 bases, with 17 bases between.

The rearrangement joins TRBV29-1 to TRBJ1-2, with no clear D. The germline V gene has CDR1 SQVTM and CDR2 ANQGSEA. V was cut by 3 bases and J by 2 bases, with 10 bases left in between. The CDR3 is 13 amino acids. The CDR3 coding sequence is TGCAGCGTTGAGGGCAGGAAGAACTATGGCTACACCTTC. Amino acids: CSVEGRKNYGYTF.

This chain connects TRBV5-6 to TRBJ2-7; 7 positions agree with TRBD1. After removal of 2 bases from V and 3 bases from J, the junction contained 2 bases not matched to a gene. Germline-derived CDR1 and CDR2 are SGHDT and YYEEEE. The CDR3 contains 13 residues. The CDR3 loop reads CASSFGTDYEQYF. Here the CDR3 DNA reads TGTGCCAGCAGCTTTGGGACAGACTACGAGCAGTACTTC.

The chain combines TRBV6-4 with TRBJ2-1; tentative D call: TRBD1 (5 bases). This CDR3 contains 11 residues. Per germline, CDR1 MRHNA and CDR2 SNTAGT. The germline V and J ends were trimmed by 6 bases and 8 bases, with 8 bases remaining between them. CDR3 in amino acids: CASRQGDEQFF. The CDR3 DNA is TGTGCCAGCAGGCAGGGCGATGAGCAGTTCTTC.

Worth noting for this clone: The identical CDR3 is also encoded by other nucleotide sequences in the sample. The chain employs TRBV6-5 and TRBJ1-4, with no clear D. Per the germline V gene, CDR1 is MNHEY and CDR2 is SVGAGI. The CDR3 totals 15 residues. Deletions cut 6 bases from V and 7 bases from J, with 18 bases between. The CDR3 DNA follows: TGTGCCAGCAGCCTCCTGACCGTCAGAGGTGAAAAACTGTTTTTT. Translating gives CASSLLTVRGEKLFF.

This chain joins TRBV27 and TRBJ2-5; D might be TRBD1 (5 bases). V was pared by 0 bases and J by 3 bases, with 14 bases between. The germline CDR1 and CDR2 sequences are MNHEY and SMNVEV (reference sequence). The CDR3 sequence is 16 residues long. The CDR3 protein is CASSLSFRAVEETQYF. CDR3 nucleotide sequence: TGTGCCAGCAGTTTATCGTTCAGGGCAGTCGAAGAGACCCAGTACTTC.

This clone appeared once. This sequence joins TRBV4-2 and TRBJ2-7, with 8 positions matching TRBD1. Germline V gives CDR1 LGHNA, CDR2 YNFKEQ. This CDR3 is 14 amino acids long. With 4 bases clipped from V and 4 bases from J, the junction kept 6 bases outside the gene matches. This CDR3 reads CASSPRQGAYEQYF. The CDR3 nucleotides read TGTGCCAGCAGCCCTCGGCAGGGGGCTTACGAGCAGTACTTC.

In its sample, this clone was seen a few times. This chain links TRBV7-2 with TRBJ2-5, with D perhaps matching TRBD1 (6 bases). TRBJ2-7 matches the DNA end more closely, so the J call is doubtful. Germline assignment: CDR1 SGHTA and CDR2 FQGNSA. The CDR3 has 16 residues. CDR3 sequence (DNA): TGTGCCAGCAGCTCCCAGGGACATCAAGTTTCCTACGAGCAGTACTTC. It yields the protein CASSSQGHQVSYEQYF.

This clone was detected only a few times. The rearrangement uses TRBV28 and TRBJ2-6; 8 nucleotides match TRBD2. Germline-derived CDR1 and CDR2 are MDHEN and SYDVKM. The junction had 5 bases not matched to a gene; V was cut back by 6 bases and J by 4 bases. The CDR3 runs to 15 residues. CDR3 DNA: TGTGCCAGCAGCCCCGGGGGGGGCGGGGCCAACGTCCTGACTTTC. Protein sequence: CASSPGGGGANVLTF. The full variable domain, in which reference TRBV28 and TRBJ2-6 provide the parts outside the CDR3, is DVKVTQSSRYLVKRTGEKVFLECVQDMDHENMFWYRQDPGLGLRLIYFSYDVKMKEKGDIPEGYSVSREKKERFSLILESASTNQTSMYLCASSPGGGGANVLTFGAGSRLTVL.

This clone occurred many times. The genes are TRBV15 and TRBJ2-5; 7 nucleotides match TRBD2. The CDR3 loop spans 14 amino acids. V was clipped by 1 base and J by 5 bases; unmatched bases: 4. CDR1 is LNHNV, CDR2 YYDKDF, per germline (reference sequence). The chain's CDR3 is CATSRGGGLETQYF. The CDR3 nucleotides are TGTGCCACCAGCAGAGGGGGAGGGTTGGAGACCCAGTACTTC.

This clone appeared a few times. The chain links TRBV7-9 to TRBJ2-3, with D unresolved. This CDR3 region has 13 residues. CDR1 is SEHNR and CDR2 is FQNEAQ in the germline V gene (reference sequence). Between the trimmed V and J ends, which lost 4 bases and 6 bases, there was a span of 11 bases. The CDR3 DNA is TGTGCCAGCAGCTCTATTATTACGGATACGCAGTATTTT. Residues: CASSSIITDTQYF.

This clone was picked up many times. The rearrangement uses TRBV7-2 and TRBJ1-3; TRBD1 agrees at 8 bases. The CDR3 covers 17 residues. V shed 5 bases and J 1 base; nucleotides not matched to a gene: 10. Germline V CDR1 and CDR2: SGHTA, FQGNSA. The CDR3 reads CASSDSPQGVSGNTIYF. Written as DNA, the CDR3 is TGTGCCAGCAGCGATAGCCCACAGGGGGTTTCTGGAAACACCATATATTTT. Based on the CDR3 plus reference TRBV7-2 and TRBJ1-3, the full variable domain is GAGVSQSPSNKVTEKGKDVELRCDPISGHTALYWYRQSLGQGLEFLIYFQGNSAPDKSGLPSDRFSAERTGGSVSTLTIQRTQQEDSAVYLCASSDSPQGVSGNTIYFGEGSWLTVV.

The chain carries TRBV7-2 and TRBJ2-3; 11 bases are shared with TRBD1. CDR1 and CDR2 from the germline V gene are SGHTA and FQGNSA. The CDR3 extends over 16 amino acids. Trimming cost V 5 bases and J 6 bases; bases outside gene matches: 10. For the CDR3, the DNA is TGTGCCAGCAGCGGACAGGGGGCCGGCACGCGTGATACGCAGTATTTT. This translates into CASSGQGAGTRDTQYF.

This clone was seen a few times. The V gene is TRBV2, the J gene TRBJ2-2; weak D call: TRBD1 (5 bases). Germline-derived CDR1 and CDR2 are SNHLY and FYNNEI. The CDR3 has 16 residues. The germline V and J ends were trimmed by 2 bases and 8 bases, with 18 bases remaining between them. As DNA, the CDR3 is TGTGCCAGCAGTGAAAAGGGGCCATGGGCCGGTGGGGAGCTGTTTTTT. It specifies CASSEKGPWAGGELFF.

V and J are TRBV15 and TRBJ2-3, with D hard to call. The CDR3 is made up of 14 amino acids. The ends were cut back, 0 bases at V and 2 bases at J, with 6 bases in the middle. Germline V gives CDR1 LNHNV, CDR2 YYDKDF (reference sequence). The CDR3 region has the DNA TGTGCCACCAGCAGAGATTCCGTCACAGATACGCAGTATTTT. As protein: CATSRDSVTDTQYF.

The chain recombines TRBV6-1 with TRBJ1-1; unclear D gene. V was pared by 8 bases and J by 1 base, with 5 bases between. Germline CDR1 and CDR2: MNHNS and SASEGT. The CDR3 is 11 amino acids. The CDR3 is CASRANTEAFF. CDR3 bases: TGTGCCAGCCGAGCGAACACTGAAGCTTTCTTT.

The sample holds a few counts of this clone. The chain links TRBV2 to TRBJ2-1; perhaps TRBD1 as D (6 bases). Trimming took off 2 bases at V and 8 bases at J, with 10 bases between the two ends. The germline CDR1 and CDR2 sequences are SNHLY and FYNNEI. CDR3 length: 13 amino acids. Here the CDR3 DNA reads TGTGCCAGCAGTGAATACGAGGGGGATGAGCAGTTCTTC. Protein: CASSEYEGDEQFF.

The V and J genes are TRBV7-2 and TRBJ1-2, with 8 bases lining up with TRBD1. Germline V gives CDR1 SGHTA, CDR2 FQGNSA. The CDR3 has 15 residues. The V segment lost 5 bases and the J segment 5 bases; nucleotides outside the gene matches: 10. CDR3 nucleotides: TGTGCCAGCAGCCCAGGCGGACAGGGAACTTATGGCTACACCTTC. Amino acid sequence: CASSPGGQGTYGYTF.

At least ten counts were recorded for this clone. The CDR3: CASSFLTGSNQPQHF. The DNA for the CDR3 is TGTGCCAGCAGTTTCTTGACAGGTAGCAATCAGCCCCAGCATTTT. The rearrangement uses TRBV28 and TRBJ1-5, with TRBD1 as a possible D gene (6 bases). This CDR3 spans 15 amino acids. Trimming took off 3 bases at V and 0 bases at J, with 9 bases between the two ends. In germline, CDR1 is MDHEN, CDR2 SYDVKM. The full variable domain, in which reference TRBV28 and TRBJ1-5 provide the parts outside the CDR3, is DVKVTQSSRYLVKRTGEKVFLECVQDMDHENMFWYRQDPGLGLRLIYFSYDVKMKEKGDIPEGYSVSREKKERFSLILESASTNQTSMYLCASSFLTGSNQPQHFGDGTRLSIL.

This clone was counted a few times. CDR3 nucleotides: TGTGCCATCACCAGACAGGGATGGGACACTGAAGCTTTCTTT. Its translation: CAITRQGWDTEAFF. The rearrangement joins TRBV10-3 to TRBJ1-1; 7 positions agree with TRBD1. The CDR3 contains 14 residues. The germline gives CDR1 ENHRY, CDR2 SYGVKD. V gave up 7 bases and J gave up 3 bases; unmatched junction bases: 8.